This TCR beta chain emerged from a study of CD8 T cells in ankylosing spondylitis. CDR3 length: 14 residues. Looked up from germline, CDR1 is SGHRS and CDR2 is YFSETQ. Trimming took 0 bases from V and 6 from J, leaving 12 bases between them. In this sample, this clonotype turned up a few times. No antigen is known for it. TCR beta libraries were made by quantitative 5'-RACE with molecular barcodes. TCRdb reanalysed the 5' RACE reads using MiXCR and keeps one entry per CDR3 protein. The sample yields under 550,000 distinct CDR3 sequences, roughly a quarter seen once. General study findings and limits: Seven to nine highly homologous variants made up a TCR beta motif, and this motif appeared characteristic of ankylosing spondylitis blood.

Sequencing was performed on blood, either unsorted or a sorted T cell fraction (not recorded which). The chain combines TRBV5-1 with TRBJ2-5; D may be TRBD1 (6 bases). This receptor was obtained from a male donor with ankylosing spondylitis. CDR3 protein: CASSLVGATKTQYF. The DNA for the CDR3 is TGCGCCAGCAGCTTGGTGGGGGCGACAAAGACCCAGTACTTC. The whole variable domain, filled in from reference TRBV5-1 and TRBJ2-5, reads KAGVTQTPRYLIKTRGQQVTLSCSPISGHRSVSWYQQTPGQGLQFLFEYFSETQRNKGNFPGRFSGRQFSNSRSEMNVSTLELGDSALYLCASSLVGATKTQYFGPGTRLLVL.